This note documents a single TCR beta chain sequence. Memory CD4+ cells were the fraction left after CD45RA+ naive selection. The sample is drawn from a study of shared clonotypes between healthy human individuals. The material for each subset, its genomic DNA, was split evenly across several immunoSEQ plates. Sorted subsets were amplified in replicate PCRs using approximately 0.2 ug DNA, tens of thousands of T cell genomes. As processed by the authors: Junction-only immunoSEQ data arrived without quality scores, meaning filtering differed. Sequencing was performed with immunoSEQ multiplex PCR; in TCRdb, only in-frame clones are kept and a portion is missing. Clone size and the V and J calls come from that table; the DNA yielded D and trimming. This table has about 1 million clones, under 80% appearing once. The V and J ends lost 5 bases and 5 bases respectively, with 15 bases between them. CDR1 SGHAT and CDR2 FQDESV come from the germline V gene (reference sequence). This CDR3 region has 14 residues.

The origin of this receptor is a man aged 18 to 35 in good health. Sequencing input: memory CD4+ T cells sorted from blood. The subset: CD45RA-negative fraction. The chain carries TRBV11-1 and TRBJ1-1; D remains ambiguous. The CDR3 DNA reads TGTGCCAGCAGCGATACCTTTTCGGGGACTGAAGCTTTCTTT. This translates into CASSDTFSGTEAFF.